The source of this TCR beta chain is a study of cytomegalovirus exposure and HLA in healthy donors. PCR primers comprised 60 Vbeta and 13 Jbeta primers. Only in-frame clones appear in the TCRdb table, and some are missing; sequencing was by immunoSEQ multiplex PCR. The data contain over 150,000 clones, roughly 80% of them singletons. A word on this clone: Its cognate antigen is unknown.

Germline values: CDR1 SNHLY, CDR2 FYNNEI. V trimming: 5 bases; J trimming: 8 bases; junction bases outside the gene matches: 8. The CDR3 contains 15 residues. Study-wide results and limits: In an earlier analysis, in fewer than 700 donors, most V segments appeared productive either ~87% or ~30% of the time. In vitro testing confirmed a few CMV-associated chains as specific for CMV antigens.

The chain recombines TRBV2 with TRBJ1-4, with TRBD1 matching over 10 bases. This receptor was obtained from a human donor in good health. Sequenced material: PBMCs. This CDR3 is CASSPPGQGLEKLFF. As DNA, the CDR3 is TGTGCCAGCAGTCCGCCGGGACAGGGGCTAGAAAAACTGTTTTTT.